These T cell receptor beta chains were read from a single sample in a study of post-analysis software for immune sequencing data. Using its own MiXCR run on the PCR reads, TCRdb lists one record per CDR3 protein. The sample includes roughly 540,000 distinct CDR3 sequences, under 40% of them seen just once. Source material: blood. Receptors originate from a girl younger than 18 with multiple sclerosis. The CDR3 runs from the conserved cysteine through the conserved F or W. Fields, in order: V gene, CDR3 protein.

TRBV7-7 CASSFGGTGNTGELFF
TRBV20-1 CSASPGVSNQPQHF
TRBV5-1 CASSQMGGQPQHF
TRBV28 CASNRREESSPLHF
TRBV29-1 CSVGGSNYGYTF
TRBV6-1 CASGTLDSYNSPLHF
TRBV20-1 CSAEIGRAFLTEAFF
TRBV3-1 CASSARKREQDTEAFF
TRBV7-9 CASSLAGTSGEQYF
TRBV11-2 CASMRSGGYEQYF
TRBV12-3/TRBV12-4 CASSLGVGTGPYNEQFF
TRBV5-6 CASSLDRGGYTF
TRBV6-5 CASSYQQASGGETQYF
TRBV11-2 CASSVAGTANYGYTF
TRBV20-1 CSARPYWRGVSNYGYTF
TRBV28 CASNAGTQYF
TRBV27 CASSFLGQGKEETQYF
TRBV12-3/TRBV12-4 CASSLRSGGDRNGYTF
TRBV29-1 CSPSMNTEAFF
TRBV29-1 CSVEGRVGDGYTF
TRBV6-1 CASRFRGTYNEQFF
TRBV29-1 CSVEGHVTDTQYF
TRBV6-5 CASSYSLGGQGSHEQYF
TRBV20-1 CSANRDRRTTNEKLFF
TRBV20-1 CSASPPDRTNYGYTF
TRBV12-5 CASGLGLTGEEAFF
TRBV3-1 CASSQGPGGRGGTKTQYF
TRBV20-1 CSARDNKRYTEAFF
TRBV20-1 CSARDLGGDYEQYF
TRBV20-1 CSAFDRVDGYGYTF
TRBV5-6 CASSLTGTSGKYEQYF
TRBV29-1 CSVEEKAFF
TRBV15 CATSRDVGTGGFSPLHF
TRBV27 CASSLSGSYGYTF
TRBV20-1 CSARFIGRVGYEQYF
TRBV24-1 CATSDDPGTRFKGYTF
TRBV20-1 CSARDGGQGYGYTF